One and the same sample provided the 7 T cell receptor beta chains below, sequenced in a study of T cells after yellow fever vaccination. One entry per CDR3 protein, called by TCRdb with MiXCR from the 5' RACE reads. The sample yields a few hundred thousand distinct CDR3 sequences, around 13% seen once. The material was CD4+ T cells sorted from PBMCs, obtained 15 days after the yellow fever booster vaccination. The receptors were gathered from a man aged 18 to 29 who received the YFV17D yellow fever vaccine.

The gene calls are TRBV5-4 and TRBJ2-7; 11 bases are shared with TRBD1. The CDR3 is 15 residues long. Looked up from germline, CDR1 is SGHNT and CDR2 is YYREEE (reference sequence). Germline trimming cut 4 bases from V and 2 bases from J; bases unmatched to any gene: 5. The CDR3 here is CASSQGTGGPYEQYF. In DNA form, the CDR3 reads TGTGCCAGCAGCCAAGGGACAGGGGGACCCTACGAGCAGTACTTC.

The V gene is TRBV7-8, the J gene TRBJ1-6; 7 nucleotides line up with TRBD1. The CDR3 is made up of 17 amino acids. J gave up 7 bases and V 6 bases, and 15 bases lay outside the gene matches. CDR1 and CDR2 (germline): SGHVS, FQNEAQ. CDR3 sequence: CASSSRRRQGWNSPLHF. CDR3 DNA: TGTGCCAGCAGTTCTCGCCGCCGACAGGGTTGGAATTCACCCCTCCACTTT.

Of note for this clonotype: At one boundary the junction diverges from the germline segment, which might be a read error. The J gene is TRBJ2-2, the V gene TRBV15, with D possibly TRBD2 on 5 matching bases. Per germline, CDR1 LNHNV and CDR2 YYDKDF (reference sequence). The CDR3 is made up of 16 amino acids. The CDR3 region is CATSRDPLSDTGELIF. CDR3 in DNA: TGTGCCACCAGCAGAGATCCACTTTCCGACACCGGGGAGCTGATTTTT.

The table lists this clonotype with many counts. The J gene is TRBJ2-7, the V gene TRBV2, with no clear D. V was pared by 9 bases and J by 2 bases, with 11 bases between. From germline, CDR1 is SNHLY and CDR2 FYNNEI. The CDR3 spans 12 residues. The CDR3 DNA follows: TGTGCCAGTTCGAACCGCGCCTACGAGCAGTACTTC. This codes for CASSNRAYEQYF. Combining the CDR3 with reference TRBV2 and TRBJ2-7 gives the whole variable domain EPEVTQTPSHQVTQMGQEVILRCVPISNHLYFYWYRQILGQKVEFLVSFYNNEISEKSEIFDDQFSVERPDGSNFTLKIRSTKLEDSAMYFCASSNRAYEQYFGPGTRLTVT.

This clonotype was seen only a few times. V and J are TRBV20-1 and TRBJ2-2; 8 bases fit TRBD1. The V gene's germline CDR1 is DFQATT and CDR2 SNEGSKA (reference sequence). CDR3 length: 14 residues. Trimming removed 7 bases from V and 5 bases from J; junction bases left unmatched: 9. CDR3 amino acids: CSVSGGPTTGELFF. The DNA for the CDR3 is TGCAGTGTCTCAGGGGGCCCAACGACCGGGGAGCTGTTTTTT.

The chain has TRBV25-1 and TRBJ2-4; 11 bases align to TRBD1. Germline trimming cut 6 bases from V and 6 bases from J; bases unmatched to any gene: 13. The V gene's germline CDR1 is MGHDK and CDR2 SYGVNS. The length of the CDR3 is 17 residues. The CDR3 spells CASRKNPGQGDGNIQYF. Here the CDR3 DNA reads TGTGCCAGCAGAAAGAACCCGGGACAGGGGGACGGAAACATTCAGTACTTC.

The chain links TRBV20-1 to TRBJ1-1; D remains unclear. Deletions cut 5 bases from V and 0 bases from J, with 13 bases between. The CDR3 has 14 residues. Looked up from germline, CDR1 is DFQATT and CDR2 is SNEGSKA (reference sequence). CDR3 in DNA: TGCAGTGCTGCGGACGGTAGCATGAACACTGAAGCTTTCTTT. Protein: CSAADGSMNTEAFF.